These T cell receptor beta chains were read from a single sample in a study of blood T cell repertoires in COVID-19. Here immunoSEQ multiplex PCR was the method, and the copy in TCRdb shows in-frame clones only, minus some. The sample consists of around 40,000 clones, approximately 90% of them appearing once. Sequencing input: peripheral blood. These receptors all come from a man between 40 and 49 years old with COVID-19, enrolled during active disease. Each CDR3 is given with its conserved first and last residue. The D gene is left open where the match is weak. For some rows the clone size is stated as once, few or many, or as a class when expanded; others skip it.

V: TRBV21-1; size: once; D: -; J: TRBJ2-7; DNA: TGTGCCAGCAGCAAGCGGCACGGGAGTTCCTACGAGCAGTACTTC; CDR3: CASSKRHGSSYEQYF
V: TRBV6-5; size: -; D: TRBD1; J: TRBJ1-2; DNA: TGTGCCACCGATCGGGCAGGGGGGTTAAATGGCTACACCTTC; CDR3: CATDRAGGLNGYTF
V: TRBV2; size: -; D: -; J: TRBJ1-6; DNA: TGTGCCAGCAGTGAGGGGGCGGGTACAAGCCTCCACTTT; CDR3: CASSEGAGTSLHF
V: TRBV5-4; size: -; D: TRBD1; J: TRBJ2-7; DNA: TGTGCCAGCAGCTTCGGACAGGGCACCTCCTACGAGCAGTACTTC; CDR3: CASSFGQGTSYEQYF
V: TRBV7-9; size: -; D: -; J: TRBJ1-2; DNA: TGTGCCAGCAGCACCGACTGGAATGGCTACACCTTC; CDR3: CASSTDWNGYTF
V: TRBV30; size: -; D: TRBD1; J: TRBJ1-2; DNA: TGTGCCCTCCAGGACAGGACCGTGGGCTACACCTTC; CDR3: CALQDRTVGYTF
V: TRBV2; size: -; D: -; J: TRBJ1-2; DNA: TGTGCCGGTGGTGGAGGATATTATGGCTACACCTTC; CDR3: CAGGGGYYGYTF
V: TRBV10-2; size: -; D: -; J: TRBJ2-1; DNA: TGCGCCAGCAGTGAGTCGAGGGACTTCCTTGGGGAAACCTACAATGAGCAGTTCTTC; CDR3: CASSESRDFLGETYNEQFF
V: TRBV5-1; size: -; D: -; J: TRBJ2-2; DNA: TGCGCCAGCAGCCCAGGGACGGGGGTAGGGGAGCTGTTTTTT; CDR3: CASSPGTGVGELFF
V: TRBV14; size: few; D: TRBD2; J: TRBJ2-7; DNA: TGTGCCAGCAGCTACGGACTAGCGATTTCCGAGCAGTACTTC; CDR3: CASSYGLAISEQYF
V: TRBV19; size: once; D: TRBD2; J: TRBJ2-3; DNA: TGTGCCAGTAGTTCCGGGACTAGTGGTACAGATACGCAGTATTTT; CDR3: CASSSGTSGTDTQYF
V: TRBV3-1/TRBV3-2; size: -; D: -; J: TRBJ1-2; DNA: TGTGCCAGCAGCCAAGGGACATTCGGCGGCTACACCTTC; CDR3: CASSQGTFGGYTF
V: TRBV19; size: -; D: -; J: TRBJ2-1; DNA: TGTGCCAGTAGTCAGGGGTACAATGAGCAGTTCTTC; CDR3: CASSQGYNEQFF
V: TRBV24-1; size: medium-sized; D: -; J: TRBJ1-2; DNA: TGTGCCACCAGTGACTTAACAGAGACGAATGGCTACACCTTC; CDR3: CATSDLTETNGYTF
V: TRBV10-3; size: few; D: TRBD1; J: TRBJ1-6; DNA: TGTGCCATCAGAGCACAGGGGGTCAATTCACCCCTCCACTTT; CDR3: CAIRAQGVNSPLHF
V: TRBV9; size: once; D: TRBD2; J: TRBJ2-3; DNA: TGTGCCAGCAGCGCCAAACCGGGACTAGCTCCAGATACGCAGTATTTT; CDR3: CASSAKPGLAPDTQYF
V: TRBV10-3; size: -; D: TRBD1; J: TRBJ2-7; DNA: TGTGCCATCAGGCCGACAGGGAGTTCCTACGAGCAGTACTTC; CDR3: CAIRPTGSSYEQYF
V: TRBV6-5; size: -; D: -; J: TRBJ1-1; DNA: TGTGCCAGCACCGTGGGGGGGATCGGCACTGAAGCTTTCTTT; CDR3: CASTVGGIGTEAFF
V: TRBV7-9; size: -; D: -; J: TRBJ2-5; DNA: TGTGCCAGCAGCCTCGCCCGGGGGGCGCGAGAGACCCAGTACTTC; CDR3: CASSLARGARETQYF
V: TRBV18; size: -; D: TRBD1; J: TRBJ2-6; DNA: TGTGCCAGCTCACCCCTGGGACAGGGGTCTGGGGCCAACGTCCTGACTTTC; CDR3: CASSPLGQGSGANVLTF
V: TRBV29-1; size: -; D: -; J: TRBJ1-1; DNA: TGCAGCGTACGGCAGGGCACTGTGAACACTGAAGCTTTCTTT; CDR3: CSVRQGTVNTEAFF
V: TRBV12-3/TRBV12-4; size: -; D: -; J: TRBJ2-2; DNA: TGTGCCAGCAGTTCGATCGGGGTAGGGGAGCTGTTTTTT; CDR3: CASSSIGVGELFF